The clone carrying this TCR beta chain was recorded only once. The CDR3 has 14 residues. Per the germline V gene, CDR1 is SGDLS and CDR2 is YYNGEE. The ends were cut back, 1 base at V and 1 base at J, with 8 bases in the middle. The protocol was immunoSEQ multiplex PCR, while the TCRdb copy is restricted to in-frame clones and leaves out a portion. Here the sample spans about 10,000 clones, 90% to 95% being singletons. The data originate from a study of somatic mutations in cytotoxic T cells in rheumatoid arthritis. The TCR comes from a woman between 18 and 29 years old with rheumatoid arthritis. The chain carries TRBV9 and TRBJ1-1, with a possible D match to TRBD1 (5 bases). The source material was CD8+ T cells sorted from blood. The CDR3 DNA reads TGTGCCAGCAGCGTATCCGGGGGGAACACTGAAGCTTTCTTT. It is translated as CASSVSGGNTEAFF.